Following are 29 T cell receptor beta chains from one sample sequenced in a study of T-cell reconstitution after alpha-beta-depleted transplantation in children. Unique molecular identifiers were used in preparing the TCRbeta library. TCRdb fed the PCR reads into MiXCR, producing one record per CDR3 protein. The repertoire includes around 130,000 distinct CDR3 sequences, 8% to 10% of them detected once, and about 25% sits in the top ten. The sequencing here drew on PBMCs, mostly from graft donor cells, taken 180 days after TCRalphabeta/CD19-depleted stem cell transplant. The receptors stem from a girl under three years old who had a stem cell transplant for combined immunodeficiency, so the T cells may come from the graft donor.

Relative to its sample, this clonotype is medium-sized. The V and J genes are TRBV5-1 and TRBJ2-7; D gene uncertain. The CDR3 is 13 amino acids. Germline V gives CDR1 SGHRS, CDR2 YFSETQ. Trimming left V 2 bases short and J 3 bases short, with 9 bases between. DNA of the CDR3: TGCGCCAGCAGCTTAGGGCTCCTCTACGAGCAGTACTTC. It encodes CASSLGLLYEQYF.

This clonotype occurred a few times. The chain uses TRBV20-1 and TRBJ2-3; 12 bases match TRBD2. The CDR3 sequence is 14 residues long. From germline, CDR1 is DFQATT and CDR2 SNEGSKA (reference sequence). V dropped 4 bases and J dropped 7; count of bases not matched to a gene: 6. CDR3 in DNA: TGCAGTGCTATAATGCTAGCGGGAGGGTATACGCAGTATTTT. This translates into CSAIMLAGGYTQYF.

This clonotype was seen many times. This chain links TRBV20-1 with TRBJ1-1; D gene unclear. The germline V and J ends were trimmed by 3 bases and 5 bases, with 10 bases remaining between them. CDR1 and CDR2 from the germline V gene are DFQATT and SNEGSKA (reference sequence). This CDR3 spans 12 amino acids. The CDR3 sequence: CSARRGGTEAFF. The CDR3 coding sequence is TGCAGTGCTAGGAGAGGCGGAACTGAAGCTTTCTTT.

This clonotype was counted ten times or more. The CDR3 sequence is CASSSSGMNTGELFF. CDR3 coding DNA: TGTGCCAGCAGTTCTTCAGGGATGAACACCGGGGAGCTGTTTTTT. The rearrangement uses TRBV7-8 and TRBJ2-2; D is perhaps TRBD1 (5 bases). Germline CDR1 and CDR2: SGHVS and FQNEAQ. V was cut by 6 bases and J by 1 base, with 12 bases left in between. This CDR3 is 15 amino acids long. The entire variable domain, with the rest obtained from reference TRBV7-8 and TRBJ2-2, is as follows: GAGVSQSPRYKVAKRGQDVALRCDPISGHVSLFWYQQALGQGPEFLTYFQNEAQLDKSGLPSDRFFAERPEGSVSTLKIQRTQQEDSAVYLCASSSSGMNTGELFFGEGSRLTVL.

The sample holds many counts of this clonotype. CDR3 coding DNA: TGTGCCAGCAGCTTTGGCGGCAGGCAAGAGACCCAGTACTTC. Its protein is CASSFGGRQETQYF. The J gene is TRBJ2-5, the V gene TRBV7-2; D gene unclear. The ends were cut back, 3 bases at V and 2 bases at J, with 10 bases in the middle. Germline CDR1 is SGHTA and CDR2 is FQGNSA. The CDR3 runs to 14 residues. The variable domain in full, completed from reference TRBV7-2 and TRBJ2-5, reads GAGVSQSPSNKVTEKGKDVELRCDPISGHTALYWYRQSLGQGLEFLIYFQGNSAPDKSGLPSDRFSAERTGGSVSTLTIQRTQQEDSAVYLCASSFGGRQETQYFGPGTRLLVL.

J is TRBJ2-5 and V is TRBV2, with D possibly being TRBD1 or TRBD2 (5 bases each). CDR3 length equals 13 residues. CDR1 and CDR2 from the germline V gene are SNHLY and FYNNEI. V was pared by 6 bases and J by 0 bases, with 8 bases between. CDR3 amino acids: CASRGTNQETQYF. CDR3 coding DNA: TGTGCCAGCAGGGGGACGAACCAAGAGACCCAGTACTTC.

The V call is TRBV19, the J call TRBJ2-1; perhaps TRBD1 as D (6 bases). The length of the CDR3 is 15 residues. Trimming removed 7 bases at V and 7 bases at J, with 20 bases between. From germline, CDR1 is LNHDA and CDR2 SQIVND (reference sequence). CDR3 in DNA: TGTGCCAGTATGGCCCACAGGGCTGGGAAGAATGAGCAGTTCTTC. Its protein product is CASMAHRAGKNEQFF.

This clonotype was recorded at least ten times. The V call is TRBV7-8, the J call TRBJ2-7; TRBD1 matches 8 bases. Germline CDR1 is SGHVS and CDR2 is FQNEAQ. The CDR3 consists of 14 residues. The J segment lost 5 bases and the V segment lost 3 bases, leaving 6 bases of the junction unmatched. The CDR3 loop is CASSFRTGRHEQYF. The CDR3 DNA reads TGTGCCAGCAGCTTCAGGACAGGGCGCCACGAGCAGTACTTC.

This clonotype was seen more than once but under ten times. The genes are TRBV10-3 and TRBJ2-7; possibly TRBD1 or TRBD2 for D (6 bases each). Germline CDR1 reads ENHRY; CDR2 reads SYGVKD. The V and J ends lost 0 bases and 7 bases respectively, with 19 bases between them. CDR3 length: 16 amino acids. The CDR3 DNA sequence: TGTGCCATCAGTGAGTCGGTAAAAGGGGGAGGAGGTGAGCAGTACTTC. It encodes CAISESVKGGGGEQYF.

The genes are TRBV10-3 and TRBJ1-5, with D tentatively TRBD1 (5 bases). The CDR3 extends over 16 amino acids. V was trimmed by 2 bases and J by 4 bases, leaving 15 bases between them. Looked up from germline, CDR1 is ENHRY and CDR2 is SYGVKD. The CDR3 DNA reads as TGTGCCATCAGTGAGGGACCGGGACTTGGGAATCAGCCCCAGCATTTT. Translating gives CAISEGPGLGNQPQHF.

There are a few counts of this clonotype. This chain joins TRBV7-2 and TRBJ2-2; D is possibly TRBD2 (7 bases). The CDR3 runs to 16 residues. CDR1 SGHTA and CDR2 FQGNSA come from the germline V gene. V was trimmed by 5 bases and J by 8 bases, leaving 21 bases between them. CDR3 sequence: CASSPPGRRGGGELFF. Here the CDR3 DNA reads TGTGCCAGCAGCCCCCCGGGACGAAGGGGGGGTGGGGAGCTGTTTTTT.

The gene calls are TRBV12-3 or TRBV12-4 and TRBJ2-7, with TRBD1 identical over 10 bases. The CDR3 runs 15 residues. J was trimmed by 6 bases and V by 5 bases; bases with no gene match: 10. The CDR3 spells CASSPYRDRGSEQYF. DNA of the CDR3: TGTGCCAGCAGTCCGTACCGGGACAGGGGTTCCGAGCAGTACTTC.

This clonotype was found a few times. The chain combines TRBV5-1 with TRBJ2-1, with TRBD2 identical over 16 bases. The CDR3 length is 16 residues. Per germline, CDR1 SGHRS and CDR2 YFSETQ. V gave up 1 base and J gave up 10 bases; unmatched junction bases: 5. The CDR3 loop reads CASSLFGTSGRAEQFF. Written as DNA, the CDR3 is TGCGCCAGCAGCTTGTTTGGGACTAGCGGGAGGGCCGAGCAGTTCTTC.

The table lists this clonotype with a few counts. The V gene is TRBV6-5, the J gene TRBJ2-3, with unresolved D. The CDR3 extends over 13 amino acids. Trimming took off 0 bases at V and 12 bases at J, with 13 bases between the two ends. Germline V gives CDR1 MNHEY, CDR2 SVGAGI. CDR3 sequence reads: CASSYSMAWRQYF. The CDR3 DNA follows: TGTGCCAGCAGTTACTCGATGGCGTGGCGACAGTATTTT.

The J gene is TRBJ1-5, the V gene TRBV29-1; no firm D call. CDR1 and CDR2 (germline): SQVTM, ANQGSEA. V lost 7 bases and J lost 4, with 17 bases in between. The CDR3 sequence is 14 residues long. The CDR3 here is CSADVPHRNQPQHF. Written as DNA, the CDR3 is TGCAGCGCTGACGTTCCCCACAGAAATCAGCCCCAGCATTTT. The complete variable domain, with remaining parts taken from reference TRBV29-1 and TRBJ1-5, reads SAVISQKPSRDICQRGTSLTIQCQVDSQVTMMFWYRQQPGQSLTLIATANQGSEATYESGFVIDKFPISRPNLTFSTLTVSNMSPEDSSIYLCSADVPHRNQPQHFGDGTRLSIL.

There are a few counts of this clonotype. The gene calls are TRBV9 and TRBJ1-1; a possible D gene is TRBD1 (5 bases). V shed 2 bases and J shed 1 base, with 12 bases lying between them. CDR1 is SGDLS and CDR2 is YYNGEE in the germline V gene. The CDR3 has 15 amino acids. The CDR3 DNA reads TGTGCCAGCAGCGTTCCCCCAAGGGGGAACACTGAAGCTTTCTTT. Amino acids: CASSVPPRGNTEAFF.

This clonotype was seen only a few times. The chain links TRBV28 to TRBJ2-5, with D tentatively TRBD1 (5 bases). The germline V and J ends were trimmed by 4 bases and 2 bases, with 14 bases remaining between them. Germline V gene sequence: CDR1 MDHEN, CDR2 SYDVKM. The CDR3 is made up of 15 amino acids. CDR3 residues: CASSSPTDHQETQYF. The DNA of the CDR3 is TGTGCCAGCAGTTCCCCGACAGACCATCAAGAGACCCAGTACTTC.

The chain couples TRBV6-5 to TRBJ1-1, with a possible D match to TRBD1 (6 bases). V dropped 0 bases and J dropped 1 base, with 15 bases sitting between them. Germline lookup yields CDR1 MNHEY and CDR2 SVGAGI. This CDR3 region has 17 residues. In nucleotides, the CDR3 is TGTGCCAGCAGTTACTCGCGTTCGGGACAATGGAACACTGAAGCTTTCTTT. This sequence encodes CASSYSRSGQWNTEAFF.

The V gene is TRBV29-1, the J gene TRBJ1-2, with D maybe TRBD1 (5 bases). Deletions cut 7 bases from V and 5 bases from J, with 11 bases between. CDR3 length: 11 amino acids. Germline CDR1 SQVTM, CDR2 ANQGSEA. DNA of the CDR3: TGCAGCGGCGTAACAGGATATGGCTACACCTTC. Translated: CSGVTGYGYTF.

This clonotype was seen a few times. This chain connects TRBV6-2 or TRBV6-3 to TRBJ2-7; D is uncertain. This CDR3 has 12 amino acids. The germline gives CDR1 MNHEY, CDR2 SVGEGT. V lost 5 bases, J lost 3 bases, and 8 bases lay in between. CDR3 residues: CASSPNNYEQYF. The CDR3, as DNA: TGTGCCAGCAGTCCAAACAACTACGAGCAGTACTTC.

This clonotype turned up a few times. The chain is built from TRBV7-8 and TRBJ1-2; 7 nucleotides line up with TRBD1. The CDR3 is 15 residues long. V shed 1 base and J 3 bases; nucleotides not matched to a gene: 5. Germline loops: CDR1 SGHVS, CDR2 FQNEAQ. The CDR3 loop reads CASSLGQGVYYGYTF. In DNA form, the CDR3 reads TGTGCCAGCAGCTTAGGACAGGGAGTTTACTATGGCTACACCTTC. The full variable domain, its missing parts supplied by reference TRBV7-8 and TRBJ1-2, is GAGVSQSPRYKVAKRGQDVALRCDPISGHVSLFWYQQALGQGPEFLTYFQNEAQLDKSGLPSDRFFAERPEGSVSTLKIQRTQQEDSAVYLCASSLGQGVYYGYTFGSGTRLTVV.

This clonotype was seen ten or more times. This chain joins TRBV20-1 and TRBJ2-5, with D hard to call. CDR1 and CDR2 (germline): DFQATT, SNEGSKA (reference sequence). The V gene lost 4 bases and the J gene lost 5 bases, with 5 bases spanning the gap. This CDR3 region has 10 residues. This CDR3 is CSATSETQYF. The DNA of the CDR3 is TGCAGTGCTACCAGTGAGACCCAGTACTTC.

There are a few counts of this clonotype. CDR3 sequence (DNA): TGTGCCAGCAGCTTAGTAAAAGGGAATACTGAAGCTTTCTTT. Protein: CASSLVKGNTEAFF. The chain recombines TRBV11-1 with TRBJ1-1; D is ambiguous. The V and J ends lost 1 base and 5 bases respectively, with 11 bases between them. The CDR3 is 14 residues long. Germline V CDR1 and CDR2: SGHAT, FQDESV (reference sequence).

The chain has TRBV20-1 and TRBJ2-1, with 10 bases fitting TRBD2. Germline V gives CDR1 DFQATT, CDR2 SNEGSKA (reference sequence). Trimming at V came to 3 bases and at J to 13 bases, leaving 15 bases not matched to a gene. CDR3 length equals 15 residues. The CDR3 loop is CSASARLAGVSEQFF. Here the CDR3 DNA reads TGCAGTGCTAGCGCTCGCCTAGCGGGAGTGTCAGAACAGTTCTTC.

This clonotype has just a few counts. J is TRBJ1-2 and V is TRBV10-3; 8 bases are shared with TRBD1. J lost 8 bases, V lost 4 bases, and 6 bases had no gene match. The CDR3 totals 13 residues. Germline V gives CDR1 ENHRY, CDR2 SYGVKD. The CDR3 is CAISGQGIAGYTF. CDR3 sequence (DNA): TGTGCCATCAGTGGACAGGGGATTGCGGGCTACACCTTC.

The sample holds a few counts of this clonotype. The chain recombines TRBV7-2 with TRBJ2-2; possibly TRBD1 for D (6 bases). The CDR3 runs 16 residues. The germline CDR1 and CDR2 sequences are SGHTA and FQGNSA. V gave up 2 bases and J gave up 4 bases, with 14 bases separating them. The CDR3, as DNA: TGTGCCAGCAGCTTAAGGGCTAGGGGGTCCACCGGGGAGCTGTTTTTT. Its translation: CASSLRARGSTGELFF.

This clonotype was picked up a small number of times. J is TRBJ2-7 and V is TRBV20-1; 7 bases agree with TRBD1. Germline CDR1 and CDR2: DFQATT and SNEGSKA (reference sequence). V lost 6 bases and J lost 3; bases outside the gene matches: 8. This CDR3 contains 13 residues. CDR3 region: CSAQTGTVYEQYF. DNA for the CDR3: TGCAGTGCGCAAACCGGGACAGTCTACGAGCAGTACTTC.

This clonotype occurred a few times. The CDR3 reads CASSYLSGGGGDTQYF. CDR3 nucleotide sequence: TGTGCCAGCAGTTACCTTAGCGGGGGAGGCGGAGATACGCAGTATTTT. J is TRBJ2-3 and V is TRBV6-5; 9 bases agree with TRBD2. The germline CDR1 and CDR2 sequences are MNHEY and SVGAGI. The CDR3 totals 16 residues. V lost 2 bases and J lost 5; bases outside the gene matches: 8.

The chain couples TRBV5-5 to TRBJ2-2, with D tentatively TRBD1 (6 bases). This CDR3 contains 15 residues. Germline CDR1 SGHKS, CDR2 YYEKEE (reference sequence). The germline V and J ends were trimmed by 4 bases and 2 bases, with 12 bases remaining between them. The CDR3 sequence is CASSHSRGNTGELFF. The DNA for the CDR3 is TGTGCCAGCAGCCACTCCAGGGGAAACACCGGGGAGCTGTTTTTT.